The clone carrying this T cell receptor beta chain was counted ten times or more. This specimen comes from a study of T cells in Graves' hyperthyroidism and ophthalmopathy. Using RNA transcripts as the source, TCR beta CDR3 regions were amplified. HTBI primers were employed in a first-round RT-PCR of the TCR CDR3. One entry per CDR3 protein, called by TCRdb with MiXCR from the multiplex PCR reads. The data hold approximately 360,000 distinct CDR3 sequences, with roughly 25% observed a single time. V was clipped by 9 bases and J by 4 bases, with 16 bases between them. CDR1 and CDR2 from the germline V gene are MNHEY and SMNVEV (reference sequence). This CDR3 has 13 amino acids.

This chain links TRBV27 with TRBJ2-7; D not resolved. This receptor was obtained from a man aged 50 to 59 with Graves' hyperthyroidism. The sequencing input was blood. In DNA form, the CDR3 reads TGTGCCAGTCGTGACATCATGGAGTACGAGCAGTACTTC. Translating it yields CASRDIMEYEQYF.